This TCR beta chain was captured in a study of T cell responses to AZD1222 COVID-19 vaccine. Study-level points and caveats: Clonal diversity was possibly underestimated, and white British individuals and females predominated among donors.

TCRdb's copy holds only in-frame clones and misses some; the assay was immunoSEQ multiplex PCR. There are 120,000 to 150,000 clones in the sample; approximately 90% occur only once, and around 1.7% lies in the top ten. This clone was detected only once. Its target is unknown. The specimen comprised peripheral blood, sampled 28 days after the second AZD1222 dose. The clonotype was recovered from an adult who received the AZD1222 COVID-19 vaccine.

This CDR3 is CSASYLAGALYNEQFF. The DNA of the CDR3 is TGCAGTGCTAGTTACCTAGCGGGAGCCTTATACAATGAGCAGTTCTTC. The chain combines TRBV20-1 with TRBJ2-1; 10 nucleotides align to TRBD2. This CDR3 is built from 16 residues. Trimming cost V 3 bases and J 4 bases; bases outside gene matches: 9. CDR1 is DFQATT and CDR2 is SNEGSKA in the germline V gene (reference sequence).